This T cell receptor beta chain comes out of a study of T-cell reconstitution after alpha-beta-depleted transplantation in children. Points from the study as a whole: Several hundred expanded graft clones reportedly were the source of alpha-beta T cells about two months after transplant. T-cell counts and diversity at one year following transplant were attributed mainly to newly produced T cells. At day 60, the high TCRbeta diversity found in some patients originated from recipient T cells and thymic progenitors that had survived.

Unique molecular identifiers were used in preparing the TCRbeta library. MiXCR was run by TCRdb on the PCR reads, yielding one entry per CDR3 protein. Of about a million distinct CDR3 sequences listed, around 30% were seen once; the top ten hold over 25%. On this clonotype itself: Antigen: not known.

The CDR3 is 17 residues long. Unmatched junction bases numbered 12, after V lost 2 bases and J lost 7 bases. Germline CDR1 reads SGHRS; CDR2 reads YFSETQ. This clonotype was sampled from a boy under three years old who had a stem cell transplant for SCID, so the T cells may come from the graft donor. The sample was PBMCs, mostly from graft donor cells, taken 360 days after TCRalphabeta/CD19-depleted stem cell transplant. The rearrangement uses TRBV5-1 and TRBJ2-1, with 10 positions matching TRBD2. In nucleotides, the CDR3 is TGCGCCAGCAGCTTTCCAGCGGGGGGGCTTTCGGGGAATGAGCAGTTCTTC. Amino acids: CASSFPAGGLSGNEQFF.